This entry lists 4 T cell receptor beta chains sequenced from one sample in a study of blood T cell repertoires in COVID-19. The repertoire was sequenced with immunoSEQ multiplex PCR; TCRdb's copy has only in-frame clones and lacks some. Of 200,000 to 300,000 clones listed, roughly 87% are singletons. The sample was peripheral blood. These TCRs come from a man between 60 and 70 years old who had recovered from COVID-19.

The chain recombines TRBV4-2 with TRBJ2-2, with D tentatively TRBD2 (6 bases). The CDR3 contains 15 residues. The germline CDR1 and CDR2 sequences are LGHNA and YNFKEQ. V dropped 0 bases and J dropped 3 bases, with 8 bases sitting between them. DNA for the CDR3: TGTGCCAGCAGCCAAGAGGGACTGTACACCGGGGAGCTGTTTTTT. This codes for CASSQEGLYTGELFF.

The gene calls are TRBV5-1 and TRBJ2-5, with a tentative D call TRBD1 (5 bases). This CDR3 region has 15 residues. V was cut by 5 bases and J by 9 bases, with 23 bases left in between. Germline V gene data show CDR1 as SGHRS and CDR2 as YFSETQ. The CDR3 DNA follows: TGCGCCAGCAGGCCCACATCCAGGGAATCTGTGGCCCAGTACTTC. Protein: CASRPTSRESVAQYF.

The J gene is TRBJ2-2, the V gene TRBV7-9; D not resolved. Deletions cut 1 base from V and 9 bases from J, with 9 bases between. CDR1 is SEHNR and CDR2 is FQNEAQ in the germline V gene (reference sequence). CDR3 size: 13 residues. In DNA, the CDR3 is TGTGCCAGCAGCTTAGTAGCATCACGGGAGCTGTTTTTT. This codes for CASSLVASRELFF. The full variable domain, rest sourced from reference TRBV7-9 and TRBJ2-2, is DTGVSQNPRHKITKRGQNVTFRCDPISEHNRLYWYRQTLGQGPEFLTYFQNEAQLEKSRLLSDRFSAERPKGSFSTLEIQRTEQGDSAMYLCASSLVASRELFFGEGSRLTVL.

V gene TRBV7-9 combines with J gene TRBJ1-1; D perhaps matches TRBD1 (5 bases). Germline V gives CDR1 SEHNR, CDR2 FQNEAQ (reference sequence). V gave up 2 bases and J gave up 8 bases, with 12 bases separating them. The CDR3 sequence is 13 residues long. The CDR3 DNA follows: TGTGCCAGCAGCTTACAGACAGCTGGGGAAGCTTTCTTT. Protein product: CASSLQTAGEAFF.